Shown below are 5 T cell receptor beta chains from a single sample sequenced in a study of graft-versus-host responses after intestinal transplantation (dated by TCRdb to the early 2020s). These receptors are not linked to any known antigen. This specimen's time point label, per the study, means: cells obtained before transplantation from donor or recipient. The library came from the immunoSEQ multiplex PCR assay. Held by TCRdb, this immuneACCESS table contains in-frame sequences only and omits some clones. Under half of the omission traces to an unresolved V gene where checked; the cause of the rest is unknown. This sample lists 95,000 to 150,000 clones; 80% to 95% were detected once. Of the sample, approximately 0.11% falls within the top ten clones. Source: unstimulated CD4+ T cells sorted from spleen or lymph node cells, taken before intestinal transplant. The receptors stem from a human donor who received an intestinal transplant.

The J gene is TRBJ2-3, the V gene TRBV5-1, with 11 bases matching TRBD2. The germline CDR1 and CDR2 sequences are SGHRS and YFSETQ. V shed 3 bases and J 0 bases; nucleotides not matched to a gene: 3. CDR3 length: 16 residues. CDR3 coding DNA: TGCGCCAGCAGCTATGGGACTAGCGGTAGCACAGATACGCAGTATTTT. Amino acid sequence: CASSYGTSGSTDTQYF.

The chain employs TRBV6-1 and TRBJ2-1; possible D gene TRBD2, 5 bases. CDR1 and CDR2 (germline): MNHNS, SASEGT. V lost 4 bases to trimming and J lost 6 bases, with 13 bases between them. CDR3 length: 14 residues. CDR3 residues: CASSGGLVANEQFF. In DNA, the CDR3 is TGTGCCAGCAGTGGAGGGTTGGTAGCCAATGAGCAGTTCTTC.

This rearrangement joins TRBV27 to TRBJ1-1, with D perhaps matching TRBD1 (5 bases). This CDR3 contains 16 residues. CDR1 MNHEY and CDR2 SMNVEV come from the germline V gene (reference sequence). Trimming removed 3 bases from V and 4 bases from J, with 18 bases in between. CDR3 sequence (DNA): TGTGCCAGCAGTTTCTGGCAGGGAAGGTTCGGCACTGAAGCTTTCTTT. Its translation: CASSFWQGRFGTEAFF.

The gene calls are TRBV7-9 and TRBJ1-4; TRBD1 is a possible D gene (6 bases). The CDR3 has 15 residues. V dropped 3 bases and J dropped 7 bases, with 15 bases sitting between them. Germline V gene sequence: CDR1 SEHNR, CDR2 FQNEAQ (reference sequence). In nucleotides, the CDR3 is TGTGCCAGCAGCTTGACAGGCCAATTTGGTGAAAAACTGTTTTTT. The encoded protein is CASSLTGQFGEKLFF.

The V and J genes are TRBV18 and TRBJ2-3; D is perhaps TRBD1 or TRBD2 (5 bases each). The CDR3 length is 13 residues. Trimming shortened V by 2 bases and J by 6 bases, and 9 bases separated the two germline ends. From germline, CDR1 is KGHSH and CDR2 LQKENI. CDR3: CASSPGEGDTQYF. The CDR3 DNA reads TGTGCCAGCTCACCAGGAGAGGGGGATACGCAGTATTTT.